Each of the 17 T cell receptor beta chains below was sequenced from the same sample in a study of blood T cell repertoires in COVID-19. Produced via immunoSEQ multiplex PCR; TCRdb's table is partial and in-frame only. The sample consists of about 130,000 clones, 75% to 90% of them appearing once. Sequencing input: PBMCs or T cells enriched from blood (not recorded which). Receptors originate from a woman in her forties or fifties who had recovered from COVID-19.

This clone turned up a few times. The chain employs TRBV6-5 and TRBJ1-1, with TRBD1 matching 7 bases. Germline V lookup: CDR1 MNHEY, CDR2 SVGAGI. V was pared by 2 bases and J by 5 bases, with 2 bases of the junction left unmatched. The CDR3 has 13 amino acids. The CDR3 loop is CASSYRDRTEAFF. In nucleotides, the CDR3 is TGTGCCAGCAGTTACCGGGACAGAACTGAAGCTTTCTTT.

This sequence joins TRBV10-2 and TRBJ2-5, with 9 bases aligning to TRBD2. J was trimmed by 4 bases and V by 3 bases; bases with no gene match: 0. Germline CDR1 WSHSY, CDR2 SAAADI. The CDR3 is 13 amino acids. The CDR3 loop reads CASSEAGGETQYF. The CDR3 DNA follows: TGCGCCAGCAGTGAAGCGGGGGGAGAGACCCAGTACTTC.

This rearrangement joins TRBV5-1 to TRBJ2-3; 11 nucleotides line up with TRBD2. Germline V gene data show CDR1 as SGHRS and CDR2 as YFSETQ. The V segment lost 4 bases and the J segment 2 bases; nucleotides outside the gene matches: 3. The CDR3 is 15 amino acids. CDR3 nucleotides: TGCGCCAGCAGCCCTAGCGGGGGGCCCACAGATACGCAGTATTTT. Protein: CASSPSGGPTDTQYF.

The chain has TRBV10-2 and TRBJ2-5; possible D gene TRBD2, 7 bases. This CDR3 contains 15 residues. V lost 6 bases, J lost 5 bases, and 19 bases lay in between. CDR1 WSHSY and CDR2 SAAADI come from the germline V gene. The CDR3 protein is CASRRSRGGWETQYF. For the CDR3, the DNA is TGCGCCAGCAGACGATCTAGGGGGGGGTGGGAGACCCAGTACTTC.

This chain links TRBV29-1 with TRBJ2-7; 7 nucleotides line up with TRBD1. CDR3 size: 13 residues. V shed 4 bases, J shed 0 bases, and the junction held 3 bases outside the gene matches. Germline V lookup: CDR1 SQVTM, CDR2 ANQGSEA. The CDR3: CSVGGQRSYEQYF. Here the CDR3 DNA reads TGCAGCGTTGGGGGACAGCGCTCCTACGAGCAGTACTTC.

The chain carries TRBV2 and TRBJ2-7, with D unresolved. Per the germline V gene, CDR1 is SNHLY and CDR2 is FYNNEI. Trimming removed 3 bases at V and 7 bases at J, with 25 bases between. This CDR3 spans 17 amino acids. The CDR3 protein is CASSDAWPLYRFWEQYF. The CDR3 DNA reads as TGTGCCAGCAGTGATGCTTGGCCCCTGTACCGCTTTTGGGAGCAGTACTTC.

V and J are TRBV5-6 and TRBJ1-5; the D is unclear. Germline loops: CDR1 SGHDT, CDR2 YYEEEE. Trimming took off 0 bases at V and 1 base at J, with 5 bases between the two ends. The CDR3 consists of 14 residues. CDR3 sequence: CASSLVSSNQPQHF. The CDR3 nucleotides are TGTGCCAGCAGCTTGGTCTCCAGCAATCAGCCCCAGCATTTT.

The chain combines TRBV9 with TRBJ1-6, with 8 bases aligning to TRBD1. This CDR3 region has 14 residues. CDR1 is SGDLS, CDR2 YYNGEE, per germline. V was pared by 3 bases and J by 7 bases, with 3 bases of the junction left unmatched. The CDR3 DNA follows: TGTGCCAGCAGCGCGACAGGGGAAAATTCACCCCTCCACTTT. Its translation: CASSATGENSPLHF.

This sequence joins TRBV5-1 and TRBJ2-3, with D possibly TRBD1 on 5 matching bases. In germline, CDR1 is SGHRS, CDR2 YFSETQ. CDR3 length: 15 residues. V dropped 7 bases and J dropped 1 base, with 16 bases sitting between them. DNA for the CDR3: TGCGCCAGCGCCAACAGGCCCGGAGGCACAGATACGCAGTATTTT. This codes for CASANRPGGTDTQYF.

V and J are TRBV10-3 and TRBJ2-3; 8 nucleotides match TRBD2. Germline assignment: CDR1 ENHRY and CDR2 SYGVKD. The CDR3 spans 15 residues. V gave up 6 bases and J gave up 5 bases; unmatched junction bases: 10. The CDR3 DNA follows: TGTGCCATCAGAGTATCCGGGGGGGCTGTAGATACGCAGTATTTT. It specifies CAIRVSGGAVDTQYF.

The rearrangement joins TRBV5-3 to TRBJ2-7; unclear D gene. TRBV5-3 is noted as an ORF with a role that remains uncertain. V lost 0 bases to trimming and J lost 4 bases, with 5 bases between them. CDR3 length: 12 amino acids. In DNA, the CDR3 is TGTGCCAGAAGCTTGGAAGAGTACGAGCAGTACTTC. Protein sequence: CARSLEEYEQYF.

The V call is TRBV12-5, the J call TRBJ1-3; D gene ambiguous. CDR1 is LGHNT and CDR2 is FRNRAP in the germline V gene. This CDR3 has 12 amino acids. V shed 6 bases and J shed 4 bases, with 7 bases lying between them. Written as DNA, the CDR3 is TGTGCTAGTGGACTACACGGAAACACCATATATTTT. Its protein product is CASGLHGNTIYF.

The chain joins TRBV6-5 to TRBJ1-1, with D tentatively TRBD1 (5 bases). The CDR3 totals 12 residues. Trimming removed 11 bases at V and 0 bases at J, with 10 bases between. Germline V gives CDR1 MNHEY, CDR2 SVGAGI. This chain's CDR3 is CAARTMNTEAFF. The CDR3 DNA is TGTGCCGCCAGGACAATGAACACTGAAGCTTTCTTT.

The chain links TRBV24-1 to TRBJ2-2; D possibly corresponds to TRBD1 (6 bases). Trimming removed 9 bases at V and 0 bases at J, with 13 bases between. In germline, CDR1 is KGHDR, CDR2 SFDVKD. The length of the CDR3 is 15 residues. The CDR3 protein is CATQDRYSNTGELFF. Here the CDR3 DNA reads TGTGCCACCCAGGACAGATATTCGAACACCGGGGAGCTGTTTTTT.

V gene TRBV6-5 combines with J gene TRBJ1-5; 7 nucleotides align to TRBD1. CDR3 length equals 14 residues. Germline V gene lookup returns CDR1 MNHEY and CDR2 SVGAGI. Trimming took 6 bases from V and 5 from J; bases not matched to a gene: 7. The CDR3 reads CASRIQGYDQPQHF. Here the CDR3 DNA reads TGTGCCAGCAGAATACAGGGGTACGATCAGCCCCAGCATTTT.

This chain joins TRBV6-5 and TRBJ1-6, with 10 bases that match TRBD1. CDR3 length: 13 residues. Trimming took 6 bases from V and 9 from J; bases not matched to a gene: 2. Germline V lookup: CDR1 MNHEY, CDR2 SVGAGI. CDR3 sequence: CASRGTGVSPLHF. CDR3 bases: TGTGCCAGCAGGGGGACAGGGGTTTCACCCCTCCACTTT.

Notes on this clone: This same CDR3 is encoded by further DNA sequences in the sample. The chain links TRBV18 to TRBJ2-7; D gene unclear. Trimming stripped 3 bases from V and 0 bases from J, with 9 bases between. The CDR3 spans 14 residues. Germline V gene data show CDR1 as KGHSH and CDR2 as LQKENI. The CDR3: CASSPGTNSYEQYF. The CDR3 DNA is TGTGCCAGCTCACCGGGCACCAACTCCTACGAGCAGTACTTC.